Sequencing of this TCR beta chain was carried out in a study of tumor-infiltrating lymphocytes in primary liver carcinoma. On the study more broadly: The patients included men and women who were aged 30 to 69 years.

Germline DNA was extracted too, while blood RNA derived from unsorted whole blood. No patient had received treatment, and all had chronic HBV infection. Starting material of 450 to 500 ng total RNA yielded TCR beta cDNA via a constant-region primer. What produced the TCR beta libraries was three nested multiplex PCR rounds using slightly modified ARM-PCR. Rounds one and two of PCR, each of roughly 10 cycles, were primed with TRBV1-TRBV30 forward primers and a C-beta reverse primer. TCRdb re-analysed the multiplex PCR reads in MiXCR, keeping a single row per CDR3 protein. The sample consists of roughly 330,000 distinct CDR3 sequences, roughly 61% of them appearing once. Details on this clonotype: Here the CDR3 omits its conserved ending phenylalanine or tryptophan, so a read error is the likely source.

The CDR3 sequence is 18 residues long. The sequence was obtained from a man aged 40-49 years with primary liver carcinoma and hepatitis B virus infection. The sample consisted of peripheral blood. V usage is TRBV12-3 or TRBV12-4 and J usage is TRBJ2-3; D is ambiguous. In nucleotides, the CDR3 is TGTGCCAGCAATTTAGCCCGGACGCACCGCTTAGGCACAGATGCGCAGTATCTT. Its translation: CASNLARTHRLGTDAQYL.